The 18 T cell receptor beta chains reported below all come from one sample, sequenced in a study of identical twins. TCRdb recomputed calls from the 5' RACE reads with MiXCR, one row per CDR3 protein. Among about 530,000 distinct CDR3 sequences listed, 13% to 15% were seen once. This sample was shared with a second study, whose subject was yellow fever vaccine responses in identical twins.

Sequences were obtained from CD4+ T cells sorted from blood. All receptors come from a young woman in good health.

V is TRBV29-1 and J is TRBJ1-1; TRBD1 matches 7 bases. This CDR3 is 12 amino acids long. The V and J ends lost 4 bases and 1 base, in that order; junction bases with no gene match: 0. Per germline, CDR1 SQVTM and CDR2 ANQGSEA. In DNA form, the CDR3 reads TGCAGCGTTGGGGACAGGAACACTGAAGCTTTCTTT. Its protein is CSVGDRNTEAFF.

This chain connects TRBV7-9 to TRBJ2-3; D call uncertain. Trimming removed 11 bases from V and 4 bases from J, with 4 bases in between. Per germline, CDR1 SEHNR and CDR2 FQNEAQ (reference sequence). CDR3 length equals 9 residues. CDR3 nucleotide sequence: TGTGCCGGGGCAGATACGCAGTATTTT. Residues: CAGADTQYF.

This sequence joins TRBV5-1 and TRBJ1-1; D gene ambiguous. Germline V gives CDR1 SGHRS, CDR2 YFSETQ. The CDR3 is made up of 13 amino acids. The ends were cut back, 4 bases at V and 0 bases at J, with 7 bases in the middle. CDR3 sequence: CASSRELNTEAFF. The DNA of the CDR3 is TGCGCCAGCAGCCGGGAACTGAACACTGAAGCTTTCTTT.

This clonotype came up a few times. The chain couples TRBV6-5 to TRBJ2-3, with 9 nucleotides matching TRBD2. Trimming took 0 bases from V and 4 from J; bases not matched to a gene: 5. This CDR3 is built from 16 residues. Per the germline V gene, CDR1 is MNHEY and CDR2 is SVGAGI. The CDR3 DNA is TGTGCCAGCAGTTACTCTGGCGGGGGGGCATCAGATACGCAGTATTTT. It is translated as CASSYSGGGASDTQYF.

This clonotype came up many times. V gene TRBV7-9 combines with J gene TRBJ1-5, with D tentatively TRBD1 (5 bases). The CDR3 has 15 amino acids. Germline CDR1 is SEHNR and CDR2 is FQNEAQ (reference sequence). The germline V and J ends were trimmed by 2 bases and 3 bases, with 11 bases remaining between them. CDR3 protein: CASSLNSGANQPQHF. The CDR3 nucleotides are TGTGCCAGCAGCTTAAACAGTGGGGCCAATCAGCCCCAGCATTTT.

Of note for this clonotype: A read error may account for a junction end that differs from germline. The chain combines TRBV12-3 or TRBV12-4 with TRBJ1-4, with D possibly TRBD1 on 5 matching bases. CDR3 length: 15 amino acids. In DNA form, the CDR3 reads TGTGCCAGCGGTTTAGGGGCAGGGCAAAATGAAAAACTGTTTTTT. It encodes CASGLGAGQNEKLFF.

This chain connects TRBV20-1 to TRBJ2-7; 9 bases agree with TRBD2. Trimming took 1 base from V and 0 from J; bases not matched to a gene: 7. CDR3 length: 16 residues. Per germline, CDR1 DFQATT and CDR2 SNEGSKA (reference sequence). The CDR3: CSARGVAGVSSYEQYF. DNA of the CDR3: TGCAGTGCTAGAGGGGTAGCGGGAGTTAGCTCCTACGAGCAGTACTTC.

There are a few counts of this clonotype. The CDR3: CASSLPGTSVPTGELFF. The CDR3 region has the DNA TGCGCCAGCAGCCTCCCCGGGACTAGCGTACCCACCGGGGAGCTGTTTTTT. The V call is TRBV5-1, the J call TRBJ2-2; 10 bases line up with TRBD2. The junction had 10 bases not matched to a gene; V was cut back by 4 bases and J by 4 bases. This CDR3 has 17 residues. Germline-derived CDR1 and CDR2 are SGHRS and YFSETQ.

This clonotype was observed a handful of times. DNA of the CDR3: TGTGCCAGCAGCTCCGGGACTAGCGGGGTCTACGAGCAGTACTTC. Translation gives CASSSGTSGVYEQYF. This chain connects TRBV12-3 or TRBV12-4 to TRBJ2-7; TRBD2 matches at 13 bases. V dropped 6 bases and J dropped 3; count of bases not matched to a gene: 5. There are 15 residues in the CDR3.

Only a few counts were recorded for this clonotype. This chain joins TRBV6-1 and TRBJ2-2; tentative D call: TRBD2 (6 bases). The CDR3 has 17 residues. V gave up 1 base and J gave up 4 bases, with 16 bases separating them. The germline V gene has CDR1 MNHNS and CDR2 SASEGT. The CDR3 spells CASSEDPGGGVTGELFF. The DNA for the CDR3 is TGTGCCAGCAGTGAAGACCCGGGTGGAGGGGTCACCGGGGAGCTGTTTTTT.

The chain uses TRBV12-3 or TRBV12-4 and TRBJ1-2, with D perhaps matching TRBD1 (6 bases). The CDR3 loop spans 15 amino acids. V lost 5 bases, J lost 0 bases, and 13 bases lay in between. DNA for the CDR3: TGTGCCAGCAGTACCGGACAGCGAGCTAACTATGGCTACACCTTC. It is translated as CASSTGQRANYGYTF.

This clonotype was recorded a few times. The chain couples TRBV5-1 to TRBJ2-5; 8 bases match TRBD2. The CDR3 is 15 amino acids. Trimming removed 4 bases from V and 2 bases from J; junction bases left unmatched: 7. Per the germline V gene, CDR1 is SGHRS and CDR2 is YFSETQ. CDR3 protein: CASSRKSGGQETQYF. CDR3 coding DNA: TGCGCCAGCAGCAGGAAGAGCGGGGGTCAAGAGACCCAGTACTTC. Combining the CDR3 with reference TRBV5-1 and TRBJ2-5 gives the whole variable domain KAGVTQTPRYLIKTRGQQVTLSCSPISGHRSVSWYQQTPGQGLQFLFEYFSETQRNKGNFPGRFSGRQFSNSRSEMNVSTLELGDSALYLCASSRKSGGQETQYFGPGTRLLVL.

The V gene is TRBV20-1, the J gene TRBJ1-1; D gene uncertain. Germline V lookup: CDR1 DFQATT, CDR2 SNEGSKA (reference sequence). V lost 0 bases and J lost 8, with 7 bases in between. The CDR3 consists of 11 residues. CDR3 in amino acids: CSARDQAEAFF. CDR3 nucleotide sequence: TGCAGTGCTAGAGATCAAGCAGAAGCTTTCTTT.

The rearrangement links TRBV28 to TRBJ2-7; no firm D call. This CDR3 comprises 13 residues. The V gene lost 3 bases and the J gene lost 0 bases, with 6 bases spanning the gap. Germline V lookup: CDR1 MDHEN, CDR2 SYDVKM. CDR3 bases: TGTGCCAGCAGTTTTGTGGGCTCCTACGAGCAGTACGTC. Its protein product is CASSFVGSYEQYV.

V gene TRBV6-1 combines with J gene TRBJ1-2, with TRBD1 as a possible D gene (6 bases). The ends were cut back, 8 bases at V and 8 bases at J, with 18 bases in the middle. This CDR3 comprises 13 residues. Germline CDR1 is MNHNS and CDR2 is SASEGT. This CDR3 reads CASAPPGARGYTF. The CDR3 DNA reads TGTGCCAGCGCCCCCCCAGGGGCAAGGGGCTACACCTTC.

This clonotype showed up just a few times. The rearrangement uses TRBV2 and TRBJ2-5, with D unresolved. Germline CDR1 SNHLY, CDR2 FYNNEI. The CDR3 has 12 amino acids. Trimming removed 3 bases at V and 5 bases at J, with 7 bases between. CDR3 sequence: CASSDMGETQYF. The CDR3 DNA reads TGTGCCAGCAGTGATATGGGGGAGACCCAGTACTTC.

The chain has TRBV9 and TRBJ1-3; D is ambiguous. The CDR3 extends over 14 amino acids. Germline loops: CDR1 SGDLS, CDR2 YYNGEE. Deletions cut 0 bases from V and 2 bases from J, with 6 bases between. As DNA, the CDR3 is TGTGCCAGCAGCGTAGCAGCCGCTGGAAACACCATATATTTT. Residues: CASSVAAAGNTIYF.

In its sample, this clonotype was seen a few times. The chain links TRBV11-2 to TRBJ1-2; no definite D call. The germline V gene has CDR1 SGHAT and CDR2 FQNNGV. V was trimmed by 5 bases and J by 2 bases, leaving 18 bases between them. There are 16 residues in the CDR3. CDR3 sequence (DNA): TGTGCCAGCAGCCCCATACGAAGGGAGAAGAACTATGGCTACACCTTC. This translates into CASSPIRREKNYGYTF.